This T cell receptor (beta chain) appears in the sequencing data of a study of T cells in Graves' hyperthyroidism and ophthalmopathy. Study context: Peripheral blood was obtained at initial diagnosis, preceding any treatment. Study-wide results and caveats: Model output signaled ophthalmopathy a median about 6.3 months ahead of onset. Most clonotypes that expanded in the thyroid above 0.001 also showed up in blood.

Concerning this clonotype itself: Its antigen is unknown.

Using RNA transcripts as the source, TCR beta CDR3 regions were amplified. An initial round of RT-PCR targeting the TCR CDR3 relied on the HTBI primer set. One entry per CDR3 protein results from TCRdb running MiXCR on the multiplex PCR reads. The repertoire includes hundreds of thousands of distinct CDR3 sequences, around 38% of them detected once, and roughly 8.3% sits in the top ten. PBMCs were derived from under 13 ml fresh peripheral blood. V was cut by 7 bases and J by 4 bases, with 17 bases left in between. This CDR3 is 14 amino acids long. From germline, CDR1 is SGDLS and CDR2 YYNGEE. The chain links TRBV9 to TRBJ2-5, with D possibly TRBD2 on 6 matching bases. Material: blood. The receptor was isolated from a man aged 18 to 29 with Graves' hyperthyroidism. CDR3 region: CASSPARGRETQYF. The CDR3 DNA is TGTGCCAGCTCACCAGCCCGGGGGAGAGAGACCCAGTACTTC.